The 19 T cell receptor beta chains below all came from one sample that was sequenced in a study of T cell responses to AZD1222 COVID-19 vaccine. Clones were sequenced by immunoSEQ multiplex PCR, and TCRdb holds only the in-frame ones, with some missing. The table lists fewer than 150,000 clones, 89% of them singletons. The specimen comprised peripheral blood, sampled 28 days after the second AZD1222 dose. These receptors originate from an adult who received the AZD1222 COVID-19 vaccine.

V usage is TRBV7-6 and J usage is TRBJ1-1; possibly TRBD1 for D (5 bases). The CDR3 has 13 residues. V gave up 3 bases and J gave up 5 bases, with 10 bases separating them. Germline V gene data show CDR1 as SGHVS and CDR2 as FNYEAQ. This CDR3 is CASSFAGQTEAFF. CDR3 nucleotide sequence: TGTGCCAGCAGCTTTGCAGGACAAACTGAAGCTTTCTTT.

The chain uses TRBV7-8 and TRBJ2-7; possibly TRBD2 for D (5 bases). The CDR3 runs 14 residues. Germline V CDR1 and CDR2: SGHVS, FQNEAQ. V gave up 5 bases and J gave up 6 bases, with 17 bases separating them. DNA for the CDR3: TGTGCCAGCAGCAGAACTAGAGAACTGCGCGAGCAGTACTTC. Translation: CASSRTRELREQYF.

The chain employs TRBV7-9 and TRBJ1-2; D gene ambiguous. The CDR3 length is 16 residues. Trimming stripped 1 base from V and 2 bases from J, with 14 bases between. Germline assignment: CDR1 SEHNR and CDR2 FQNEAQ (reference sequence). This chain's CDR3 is CASSLGAAMGNYGYTF. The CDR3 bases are TGTGCCAGCAGCTTAGGGGCGGCTATGGGGAACTATGGCTACACCTTC.

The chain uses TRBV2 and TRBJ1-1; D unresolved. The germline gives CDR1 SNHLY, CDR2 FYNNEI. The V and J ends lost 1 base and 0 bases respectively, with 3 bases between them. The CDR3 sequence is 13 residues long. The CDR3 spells CASSEGVNTEAFF. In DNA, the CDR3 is TGTGCCAGCAGTGAAGGGGTGAACACTGAAGCTTTCTTT.

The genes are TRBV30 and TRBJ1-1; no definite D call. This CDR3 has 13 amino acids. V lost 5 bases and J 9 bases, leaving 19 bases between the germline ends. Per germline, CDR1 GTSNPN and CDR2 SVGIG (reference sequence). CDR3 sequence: CAWGPRVSIKAFF. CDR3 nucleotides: TGTGCCTGGGGGCCCCGGGTCAGCATTAAAGCTTTCTTT.

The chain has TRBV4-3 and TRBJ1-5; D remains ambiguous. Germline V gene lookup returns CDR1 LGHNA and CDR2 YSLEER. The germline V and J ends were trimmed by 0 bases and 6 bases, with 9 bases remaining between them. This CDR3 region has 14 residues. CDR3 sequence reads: CASSQDLGSQPQHF. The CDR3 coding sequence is TGCGCCAGCAGCCAAGATCTCGGCAGTCAGCCCCAGCATTTT.

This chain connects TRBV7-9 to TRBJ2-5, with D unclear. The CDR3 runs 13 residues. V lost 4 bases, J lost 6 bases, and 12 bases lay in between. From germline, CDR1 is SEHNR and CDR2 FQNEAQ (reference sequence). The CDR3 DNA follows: TGTGCCAGCAGCTCGCTGGAGTTCCAGACCCAGTACTTC. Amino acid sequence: CASSSLEFQTQYF.

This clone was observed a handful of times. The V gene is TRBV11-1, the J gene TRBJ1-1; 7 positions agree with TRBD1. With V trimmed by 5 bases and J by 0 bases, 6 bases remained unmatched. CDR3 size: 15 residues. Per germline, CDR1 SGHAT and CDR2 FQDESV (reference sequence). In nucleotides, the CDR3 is TGTGCCAGCAGCCTAGGGACAGTCATGAACACTGAAGCTTTCTTT. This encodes CASSLGTVMNTEAFF. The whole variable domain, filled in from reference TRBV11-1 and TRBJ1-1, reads EAEVAQSPRYKITEKSQAVAFWCDPISGHATLYWYRQILGQGPELLVQFQDESVVDDSQLPKDRFSAERLKGVDSTLKIQPAELGDSAMYLCASSLGTVMNTEAFFGQGTRLTVV.

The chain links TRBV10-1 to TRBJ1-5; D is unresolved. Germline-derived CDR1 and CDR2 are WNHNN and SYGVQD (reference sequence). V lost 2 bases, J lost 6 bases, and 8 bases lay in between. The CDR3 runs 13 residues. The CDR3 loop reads CASSEAGSQPQHF. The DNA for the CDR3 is TGCGCCAGCAGTGAGGCGGGGAGTCAGCCCCAGCATTTT.

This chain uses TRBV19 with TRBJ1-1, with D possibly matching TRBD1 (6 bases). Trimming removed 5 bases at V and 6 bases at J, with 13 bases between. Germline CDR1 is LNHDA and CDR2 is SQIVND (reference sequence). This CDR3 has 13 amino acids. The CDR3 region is CASSPRWGPEAFF. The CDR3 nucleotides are TGTGCCAGTAGTCCCCGGTGGGGGCCTGAAGCTTTCTTT. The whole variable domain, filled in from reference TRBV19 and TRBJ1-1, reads DGGITQSPKYLFRKEGQNVTLSCEQNLNHDAMYWYRQDPGQGLRLIYYSQIVNDFQKGDIAEGYSVSREKKESFPLTVTSAQKNPTAFYLCASSPRWGPEAFFGQGTRLTVV.

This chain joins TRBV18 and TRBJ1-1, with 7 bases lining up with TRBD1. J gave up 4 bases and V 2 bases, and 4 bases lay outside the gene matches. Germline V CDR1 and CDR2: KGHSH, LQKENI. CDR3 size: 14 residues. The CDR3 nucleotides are TGTGCCAGCTCACCAGGAGGGGGCATCACTGAAGCTTTCTTT. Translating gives CASSPGGGITEAFF.

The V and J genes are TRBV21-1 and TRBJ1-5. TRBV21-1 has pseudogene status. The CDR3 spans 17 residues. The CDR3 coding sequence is TGTGCCAGCAGCAAACCCCCTCGGGTCCATAGCAATCAGCCCCAGCATTTT. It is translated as CASSKPPRVHSNQPQHF.

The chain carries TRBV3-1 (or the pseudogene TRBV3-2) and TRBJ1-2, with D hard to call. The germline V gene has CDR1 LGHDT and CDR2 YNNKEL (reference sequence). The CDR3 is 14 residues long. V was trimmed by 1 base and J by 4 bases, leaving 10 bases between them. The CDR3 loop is CASSQVGVGYGYTF. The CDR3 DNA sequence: TGTGCCAGCAGCCAAGTAGGCGTGGGCTATGGCTACACCTTC.

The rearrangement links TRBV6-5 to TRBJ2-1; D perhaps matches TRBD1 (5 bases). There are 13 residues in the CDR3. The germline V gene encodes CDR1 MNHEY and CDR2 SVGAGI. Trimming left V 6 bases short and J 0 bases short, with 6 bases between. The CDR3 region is CASRDISYNEQFF. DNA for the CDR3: TGTGCCAGCAGGGACATCTCCTACAATGAGCAGTTCTTC.

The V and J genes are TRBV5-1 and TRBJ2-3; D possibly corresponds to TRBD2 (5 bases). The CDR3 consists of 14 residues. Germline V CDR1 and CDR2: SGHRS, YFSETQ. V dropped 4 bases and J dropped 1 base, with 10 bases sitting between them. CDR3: CASSPGSGTDTQYF. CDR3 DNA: TGCGCCAGCAGCCCGGGGAGTGGCACAGATACGCAGTATTTT.

This CDR3 reads CASSGQVGNQPQHF. For the CDR3, the DNA is TGTGCCAGTAGCGGACAGGTGGGCAATCAGCCCCAGCATTTT. V gene TRBV19 combines with J gene TRBJ1-5, with TRBD1 matching 7 bases. Looked up from germline, CDR1 is LNHDA and CDR2 is SQIVND (reference sequence). V dropped 6 bases and J dropped 2; count of bases not matched to a gene: 4. The CDR3 extends over 14 amino acids.

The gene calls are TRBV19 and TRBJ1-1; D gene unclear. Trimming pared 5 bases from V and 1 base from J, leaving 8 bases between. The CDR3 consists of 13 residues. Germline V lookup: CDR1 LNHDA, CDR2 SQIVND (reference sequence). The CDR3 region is CASSAKGNTEAFF. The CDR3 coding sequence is TGTGCCAGTAGTGCGAAAGGGAACACTGAAGCTTTCTTT. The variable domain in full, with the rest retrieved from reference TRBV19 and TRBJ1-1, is DGGITQSPKYLFRKEGQNVTLSCEQNLNHDAMYWYRQDPGQGLRLIYYSQIVNDFQKGDIAEGYSVSREKKESFPLTVTSAQKNPTAFYLCASSAKGNTEAFFGQGTRLTVV.

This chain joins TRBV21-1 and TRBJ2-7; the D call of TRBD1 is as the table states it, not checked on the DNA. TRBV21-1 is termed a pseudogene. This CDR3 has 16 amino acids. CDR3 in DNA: TGTGCCAGCAGCATAAATGTCAGGACAGGGCACTACGAGCAGTACTTC. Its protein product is CASSINVRTGHYEQYF.

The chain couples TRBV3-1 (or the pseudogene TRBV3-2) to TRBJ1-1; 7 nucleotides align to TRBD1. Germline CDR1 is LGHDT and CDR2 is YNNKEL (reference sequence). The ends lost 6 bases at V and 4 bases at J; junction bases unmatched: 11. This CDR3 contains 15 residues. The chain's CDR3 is CASRLTDRVGTEAFF. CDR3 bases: TGTGCCAGCAGACTTACTGACAGGGTAGGCACTGAAGCTTTCTTT.